Each of the 28 T cell receptor beta chains below was sequenced from the same sample in a study of blood T cell repertoires in COVID-19. Measured with immunoSEQ multiplex PCR; TCRdb has only the in-frame clones, and not every one. The sample comprises over 55,000 clones, 82% of which are singletons, and roughly 22% rests with the top ten. Sequenced sample: peripheral blood. These TCRs come from a woman aged 55 to 70 with acute or convalescent COVID-19.

The chain combines TRBV3-1 (or the pseudogene TRBV3-2) with TRBJ2-6, with D perhaps TRBD1 (6 bases). Germline V CDR1 and CDR2: LGHDT, YNNKEL (reference sequence). V was pared by 3 bases and J by 0 bases, with 9 bases between. The CDR3 is 16 amino acids. The CDR3 loop is CASSQGHNSGANVLTF. The CDR3 DNA is TGTGCCAGCAGCCAGGGACATAACTCTGGGGCCAACGTCCTGACTTTC.

V and J are TRBV9 and TRBJ2-2; a possible D gene is TRBD2 (6 bases). This CDR3 has 14 residues. Per the germline V gene, CDR1 is SGDLS and CDR2 is YYNGEE. V was shortened by 0 bases and J by 8 bases, with 11 bases between the two germline ends. The CDR3 coding sequence is TGTGCCAGCAGCGTAGAGGCGGGGTTGGGGGAGCTGTTTTTT. Amino acids: CASSVEAGLGELFF.

This chain uses TRBV11-2 with TRBJ2-4, with 9 bases that match TRBD1. Germline CDR1 reads SGHAT; CDR2 reads FQNNGV. J was trimmed by 9 bases and V by 3 bases; bases with no gene match: 6. The CDR3 totals 14 residues. For the CDR3, the DNA is TGTGCCAGCAGCTTGGGACAGGGCTATGGCATTCAGTACTTC. Its translation: CASSLGQGYGIQYF.

The rearrangement joins TRBV7-8 to TRBJ2-3; 12 positions agree with TRBD2. Germline V CDR1 and CDR2: SGHVS, FQNEAQ. Unmatched junction bases numbered 10, after V lost 3 bases and J lost 6 bases. The CDR3 consists of 17 residues. The DNA for the CDR3 is TGTGCCAGCAGCTTGAAGACTAGCGGGGGAAGAAGGGATACGCAGTATTTT. It yields the protein CASSLKTSGGRRDTQYF. The whole variable domain, filled in from reference TRBV7-8 and TRBJ2-3, reads GAGVSQSPRYKVAKRGQDVALRCDPISGHVSLFWYQQALGQGPEFLTYFQNEAQLDKSGLPSDRFFAERPEGSVSTLKIQRTQQEDSAVYLCASSLKTSGGRRDTQYFGPGTRLTVL.

The gene calls are TRBV4-1 and TRBJ1-2; perhaps TRBD1 as D (5 bases). Germline V CDR1 and CDR2: MGHRA, YSYEKL. This CDR3 contains 14 residues. Deletions cut 0 bases from V and 7 bases from J, with 12 bases between. CDR3: CASSQDARAAGYTF. CDR3 in DNA: TGCGCCAGCAGCCAAGATGCCAGGGCGGCTGGCTACACCTTC.

This chain uses TRBV7-9 with TRBJ1-3; 7 nucleotides agree with TRBD1. The CDR3 runs to 14 residues. Trimming cost V 3 bases and J 4 bases; bases outside gene matches: 3. Germline V gene sequence: CDR1 SEHNR, CDR2 FQNEAQ (reference sequence). Here the CDR3 reads CASSFSDRGNTIYF. DNA for the CDR3: TGTGCCAGCAGCTTCTCGGACAGGGGAAACACCATATATTTT.

J is TRBJ2-3 and V is TRBV5-1; D perhaps matches TRBD2 (5 bases). Trimming took 0 bases from V and 3 from J, leaving 17 bases between them. There are 17 residues in the CDR3. Germline V lookup: CDR1 SGHRS, CDR2 YFSETQ. CDR3: CASSLGPKQRGTDTQYF. In DNA, the CDR3 is TGCGCCAGCAGCTTGGGGCCGAAACAGCGAGGGACAGATACGCAGTATTTT.

The chain carries TRBV7-3 and TRBJ2-3; 11 bases map to TRBD2. Looked up from germline, CDR1 is SGHTA and CDR2 is FQGTGA. This CDR3 contains 15 residues. With 5 bases clipped from V and 2 bases from J, the junction kept 3 bases outside the gene matches. In DNA form, the CDR3 reads TGTGCCAGCAGCCCTAGCGGGGGGAACACAGATACGCAGTATTTT. This sequence encodes CASSPSGGNTDTQYF.

V usage is TRBV6-5 and J usage is TRBJ2-1; TRBD2 aligns across 15 bases. Germline loops: CDR1 MNHEY, CDR2 SVGAGI. This CDR3 contains 15 residues. V lost 6 bases and J lost 10; bases outside the gene matches: 7. The CDR3 DNA is TGTGCCAGCAGCCACGGGACTAGCGGGGGGCGGGAGCAGTTCTTC. Translating it yields CASSHGTSGGREQFF.

The CDR3 loop reads CASSRTGFGSYEQYF. The CDR3 DNA reads as TGTGCCAGCAGCCGGACAGGTTTTGGTTCCTACGAGCAGTACTTC. This chain joins TRBV6-2 or TRBV6-3 and TRBJ2-7; 7 positions agree with TRBD1. The CDR3 has 15 amino acids. From germline, CDR1 is MNHEY and CDR2 SVGEGT. Trimming cost V 6 bases and J 1 base; bases outside gene matches: 9.

This clone was counted a single time. This chain links TRBV14 with TRBJ1-4; 7 bases are a match to TRBD1. V trimming: 4 bases; J trimming: 8 bases; junction bases outside the gene matches: 4. The CDR3 contains 13 residues. CDR1 and CDR2 (germline): SGHDN, FVKESK. CDR3 nucleotide sequence: TGTGCCAGCAGCCTATACAGGGGAGAAAAACTGTTTTTT. This codes for CASSLYRGEKLFF. Full variable domain (rest looked up from reference TRBV14 and TRBJ1-4): EAGVTQFPSHSVIEKGQTVTLRCDPISGHDNLYWYRRVMGKEIKFLLHFVKESKQDESGMPNNRFLAERTGGTYSTLKVQPAELEDSGVYFCASSLYRGEKLFFGSGTQLSVL.

J is TRBJ2-2 and V is TRBV5-1; TRBD2 matches 8 bases. Germline values: CDR1 SGHRS, CDR2 YFSETQ. After removal of 0 bases from V and 4 bases from J, the junction contained 5 bases not matched to a gene. The CDR3 sequence is 16 residues long. CDR3 coding DNA: TGCGCCAGCAGCTTGGGGATAGCGGGGACCACCGGGGAGCTGTTTTTT. It specifies CASSLGIAGTTGELFF.

This clone was counted a single time. The CDR3 spells CASSPPGTGDEQYF. In nucleotides, the CDR3 is TGTGCCAGCTCACCGCCGGGGACAGGGGACGAGCAGTACTTC. This chain links TRBV18 with TRBJ2-7; 10 nucleotides match TRBD1. CDR1 is KGHSH and CDR2 is LQKENI in the germline V gene. The CDR3 has 14 residues. The V segment lost 3 bases and the J segment 5 bases; nucleotides outside the gene matches: 4.

The chain combines TRBV7-9 with TRBJ1-5, with D possibly being TRBD1 (6 bases). The CDR3 totals 12 residues. Deletions cut 6 bases from V and 7 bases from J, with 10 bases between. The germline V gene has CDR1 SEHNR and CDR2 FQNEAQ (reference sequence). The CDR3 DNA sequence: TGTGCCAGCAGTTCAGGGGCGCAGCCCCAGCATTTT. Amino acids: CASSSGAQPQHF.

This sequence joins TRBV27 and TRBJ1-3; perhaps TRBD1 as D (6 bases). The CDR3 has 15 residues. Germline CDR1 MNHEY, CDR2 SMNVEV (reference sequence). The V end lost 6 bases, the J end lost 0 bases, and 12 bases lay between the germline ends. CDR3 nucleotide sequence: TGTGCCAGCAGCCGCGGACAGAGCTCTGGAAACACCATATATTTT. This encodes CASSRGQSSGNTIYF.

The chain has TRBV3-1 (or the pseudogene TRBV3-2) and TRBJ2-3; 9 bases agree with TRBD2. This CDR3 has 15 amino acids. Germline values: CDR1 LGHDT, CDR2 YNNKEL (reference sequence). The V and J ends lost 5 bases and 4 bases, in that order; junction bases with no gene match: 7. DNA of the CDR3: TGTGCCAGCAGCGTTCGCGGGGGGGCCGCAGATACGCAGTATTTT. It specifies CASSVRGGAADTQYF.

The J gene is TRBJ1-1, the V gene TRBV7-3, with 7 nucleotides matching TRBD1. The CDR3 consists of 15 residues. Germline assignment: CDR1 SGHTA and CDR2 FQGTGA. V was pared by 4 bases and J by 4 bases, with 9 bases of the junction left unmatched. The CDR3 DNA follows: TGTGCCAGCAGCTACACAGGGGATTCGGGCACTGAAGCTTTCTTT. Amino acid sequence: CASSYTGDSGTEAFF.

The rearrangement uses TRBV30 and TRBJ1-6; possible D gene TRBD1, 5 bases. The V gene lost 2 bases and the J gene lost 9 bases, with 8 bases spanning the gap. The V gene's germline CDR1 is GTSNPN and CDR2 SVGIG (reference sequence). The CDR3 covers 12 residues. DNA for the CDR3: TGTGCCTGGAGTCAGGGAGGTTCACCCCTCCACTTT. Translation gives CAWSQGGSPLHF.

The rearrangement uses TRBV3-1 (or the pseudogene TRBV3-2) and TRBJ1-2; perhaps TRBD1 as D (6 bases). CDR1 LGHDT and CDR2 YNNKEL come from the germline V gene (reference sequence). V was clipped by 1 base and J by 1 base, with 10 bases between them. This CDR3 is 15 amino acids long. The CDR3 DNA is TGTGCCAGCAGCCAAGCAGGGGTGGGTAACTATGGCTACACCTTC. It encodes CASSQAGVGNYGYTF.

V usage is TRBV6-5 and J usage is TRBJ1-4; D is unclear. CDR1 and CDR2 (germline): MNHEY, SVGAGI. The CDR3 extends over 14 amino acids. V shed 4 bases and J shed 8 bases, with 14 bases lying between them. The CDR3 sequence is CASSSIGFGEKLFF. CDR3 DNA sequence: TGTGCCAGCAGTTCAATCGGGTTTGGGGAAAAACTGTTTTTT.

This chain joins TRBV2 and TRBJ2-1; the D gene is possibly TRBD2 (6 bases). Trimming left V 8 bases short and J 6 bases short, with 20 bases between. The CDR3 loop spans 15 amino acids. CDR1 is SNHLY, CDR2 FYNNEI, per germline. CDR3 region: CASQGTSGRINEQFF. CDR3 coding DNA: TGTGCCAGCCAGGGAACGTCGGGGAGGATCAATGAGCAGTTCTTC.

This clone was picked up one time. The chain has TRBV21-1 and TRBJ2-5; the D segment call TRBD1 is taken from the table without a DNA check. TRBV21-1 is a pseudogene segment. The CDR3 covers 17 residues. CDR3 loop: CASSKGRQGASEETQYF. CDR3 nucleotides: TGTGCCAGCAGCAAAGGACGACAGGGGGCGAGTGAAGAGACCCAGTACTTC.

V is TRBV11-2 and J is TRBJ2-3; no clear D gene. V lost 2 bases and J 5 bases, leaving 8 bases between the germline ends. Germline lookup yields CDR1 SGHAT and CDR2 FQNNGV. There are 13 residues in the CDR3. This chain's CDR3 is CASSLTGGDTQYF. CDR3 bases: TGTGCCAGCAGCTTAACTGGCGGAGATACGCAGTATTTT.

The rearrangement links TRBV6-2 or TRBV6-3 to TRBJ1-2; D not certain. V lost 6 bases and J 7 bases, leaving 21 bases between the germline ends. CDR1 and CDR2 (germline): MNHEY, SVGEGT. This CDR3 is 15 amino acids long. CDR3 amino acids: CASSHQWEIMGGYTF. The DNA of the CDR3 is TGTGCCAGCAGCCACCAGTGGGAGATCATGGGTGGCTACACCTTC.

As concerns this clone: A read error may account for a junction end that differs from germline. CDR3 region: CASRQSGGSNQPQHF. For the CDR3, the DNA is TGTGCGAGTAGGCAGAGCGGGGGCAGTAATCAGCCCCAGCATTTT. This chain connects TRBV19 to TRBJ1-5, with D possibly matching TRBD1 (6 bases). This CDR3 spans 15 amino acids. CDR1 and CDR2 from the germline V gene are LNHDA and SQIVND (reference sequence).

This clone has more than one count but fewer than ten. The chain is built from TRBV27 and TRBJ1-6; D possibly corresponds to TRBD1 (6 bases). Trimming left V 10 bases short and J 3 bases short, with 13 bases between. Germline V gives CDR1 MNHEY, CDR2 SMNVEV (reference sequence). The CDR3 runs to 14 residues. The CDR3: CATPGGLYNSPLHF. As DNA, the CDR3 is TGTGCCACCCCGGGGGGCCTCTATAATTCACCCCTCCACTTT.

The V gene is TRBV5-1, the J gene TRBJ2-5; the D gene is possibly TRBD1 (6 bases). The CDR3 sequence is 14 residues long. V lost 4 bases and J 2 bases, leaving 12 bases between the germline ends. The germline CDR1 and CDR2 sequences are SGHRS and YFSETQ. The CDR3 DNA reads as TGCGCCAGCAGCCGCATCGGACAGCAAGAGACCCAGTACTTC. It specifies CASSRIGQQETQYF.

J is TRBJ2-1 and V is TRBV19, with D perhaps matching TRBD2 (5 bases). V was shortened by 7 bases and J by 0 bases, with 10 bases between the two germline ends. Germline CDR1 is LNHDA and CDR2 is SQIVND (reference sequence). CDR3 length equals 14 residues. CDR3 sequence (DNA): TGTGCCAGTAAGAGGGAGAGCTCCTACAATGAGCAGTTCTTC. Translated: CASKRESSYNEQFF.